A single sample is the source of the 9 T cell receptor beta chains below, sequenced in a study of blood T cell repertoires in COVID-19. Sequencing was performed with immunoSEQ multiplex PCR; in TCRdb, only in-frame clones are kept and a portion is missing. This table holds approximately 170,000 clones, about 85% found once. Sequencing was carried out using peripheral blood. The receptors stem from a man aged 55 to 70 who had recovered from COVID-19.

This chain joins TRBV27 and TRBJ2-7, with D maybe TRBD2 (5 bases). From germline, CDR1 is MNHEY and CDR2 SMNVEV (reference sequence). The V gene lost 3 bases and the J gene lost 0 bases, with 12 bases spanning the gap. The CDR3 contains 15 residues. The DNA for the CDR3 is TGTGCCAGCAGTTTTTTCGGGGATAACTCCTACGAGCAGTACTTC. Translation: CASSFFGDNSYEQYF.

V usage is TRBV7-9 and J usage is TRBJ2-7; weak D call: TRBD2 (7 bases). The ends were cut back, 7 bases at V and 6 bases at J, with 16 bases in the middle. CDR3 length: 13 residues. The V gene's germline CDR1 is SEHNR and CDR2 FQNEAQ (reference sequence). CDR3 in amino acids: CASITEGGGEQYF. The CDR3, as DNA: TGTGCCAGCATCACAGAGGGAGGGGGCGAGCAGTACTTC.

The chain uses TRBV18 and TRBJ1-1; D is ambiguous. The CDR3 consists of 16 residues. Germline loops: CDR1 KGHSH, CDR2 LQKENI. V shed 4 bases and J shed 4 bases, with 19 bases lying between them. In DNA form, the CDR3 reads TGTGCCAGCTCACTTTCCCCGAGTGGTCGCGGCACTGAAGCTTTCTTT. Protein product: CASSLSPSGRGTEAFF.

This chain links TRBV7-3 with TRBJ2-7; 7 bases agree with TRBD2. J was trimmed by 2 bases and V by 5 bases; bases with no gene match: 15. Germline V gene lookup returns CDR1 SGHTA and CDR2 FQGTGA. The CDR3 consists of 17 residues. CDR3 sequence reads: CASSTKAREDLPYEQYF. CDR3 bases: TGTGCCAGCAGCACCAAAGCCCGGGAGGATCTCCCCTACGAGCAGTACTTC.

The J gene is TRBJ1-1, the V gene TRBV5-1; D is perhaps TRBD1 (5 bases). The CDR3 extends over 14 amino acids. CDR1 and CDR2 from the germline V gene are SGHRS and YFSETQ. Deletions cut 3 bases from V and 5 bases from J, with 14 bases between. CDR3 loop: CASSSPTPGTEAFF. The CDR3 DNA reads as TGCGCCAGCAGCTCCCCGACCCCAGGGACTGAAGCTTTCTTT.

The genes are TRBV7-6 and TRBJ2-1; possible D gene TRBD2, 5 bases. This CDR3 has 19 residues. Deletions cut 1 base from V and 5 bases from J, with 24 bases between. CDR1 and CDR2 (germline): SGHVS, FNYEAQ. The DNA for the CDR3 is TGTGCCAGCAGCTTAGTCTCAACACTGAGGGATGCACCCGACAATGAGCAGTTCTTC. Translated: CASSLVSTLRDAPDNEQFF.

This chain uses TRBV3-1 (or the pseudogene TRBV3-2) with TRBJ2-7, with D possibly TRBD1 on 6 matching bases. CDR1 LGHDT and CDR2 YNNKEL come from the germline V gene (reference sequence). V was pared by 3 bases and J by 2 bases, with 11 bases between. The CDR3 has 14 residues. The CDR3 protein is CASSQSRGPYEQYF. The CDR3 DNA is TGTGCCAGCAGCCAGTCCAGGGGTCCCTACGAGCAGTACTTC.

The chain recombines TRBV30 with TRBJ1-2; possible D gene TRBD1, 6 bases. The V end was cut by 4 bases, the J end by 7 bases, with 16 bases between. This CDR3 spans 13 amino acids. The V gene's germline CDR1 is GTSNPN and CDR2 SVGIG (reference sequence). The CDR3: CAWIEGGPGGYTF. As DNA, the CDR3 is TGTGCCTGGATCGAGGGGGGGCCAGGTGGCTACACCTTC.

J is TRBJ2-5 and V is TRBV4-2; TRBD2 matches 7 bases. Trimming cost V 3 bases and J 5 bases; bases outside gene matches: 9. There are 15 residues in the CDR3. Germline-derived CDR1 and CDR2 are LGHNA and YNFKEQ. The CDR3 protein is CASSHAPTSRETQYF. Written as DNA, the CDR3 is TGTGCCAGCAGCCATGCCCCGACTAGCCGGGAGACCCAGTACTTC.